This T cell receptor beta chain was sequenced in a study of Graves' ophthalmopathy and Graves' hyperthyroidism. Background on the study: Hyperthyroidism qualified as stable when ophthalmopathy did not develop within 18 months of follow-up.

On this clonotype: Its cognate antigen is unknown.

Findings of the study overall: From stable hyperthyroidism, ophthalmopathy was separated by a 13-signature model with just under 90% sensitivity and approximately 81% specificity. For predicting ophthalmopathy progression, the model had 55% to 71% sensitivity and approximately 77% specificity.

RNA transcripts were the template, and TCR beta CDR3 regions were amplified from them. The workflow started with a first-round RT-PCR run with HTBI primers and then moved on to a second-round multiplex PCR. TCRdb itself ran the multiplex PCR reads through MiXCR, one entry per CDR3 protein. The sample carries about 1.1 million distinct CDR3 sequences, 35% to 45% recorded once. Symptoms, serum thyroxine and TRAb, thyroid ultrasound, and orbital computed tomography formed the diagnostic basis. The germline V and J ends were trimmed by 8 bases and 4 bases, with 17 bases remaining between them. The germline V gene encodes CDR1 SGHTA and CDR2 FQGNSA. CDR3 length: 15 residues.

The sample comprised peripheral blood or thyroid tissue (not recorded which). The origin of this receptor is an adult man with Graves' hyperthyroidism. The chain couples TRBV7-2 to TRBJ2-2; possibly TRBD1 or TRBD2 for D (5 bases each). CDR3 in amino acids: CASAPGQRVTGELFF. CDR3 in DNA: TGTGCCAGCGCCCCGGGGCAGCGAGTCACCGGGGAGCTGTTTTTT.